What follows is one T cell receptor beta chain and its context. Germline V CDR1 and CDR2: SEHNR, FQNEAQ (reference sequence). Trimming pared 5 bases from V and 7 bases from J, leaving 15 bases between. This CDR3 comprises 15 residues. Libraries were prepared by immunoSEQ multiplex PCR; TCRdb keeps only in-frame clonotypes and omits some of them. The sample has around 150,000 clones, about 94% seen once. This sample is part of a study of control samples from healthy donors and cancer patients. Sequencing input: blood. The rearrangement uses TRBV7-9 and TRBJ1-6; possibly TRBD1 for D (5 bases). This sequence was found in a woman between 40 and 55 years old in good health. The CDR3 nucleotides are TGTGCCAGCAGCCAGGGTTATGCTTTGAATTCACCCCTCCACTTT. Residues: CASSQGYALNSPLHF.